This T cell receptor beta chain was sequenced during a study of blood T cell repertoires in COVID-19. The CDR3 length is 16 residues. With 6 bases clipped from V and 3 bases from J, the junction kept 10 bases outside the gene matches. The germline V gene encodes CDR1 MNHEY and CDR2 SMNVEV (reference sequence). Sequenced by immunoSEQ multiplex PCR; TCRdb stores in-frame clones only, minus some. Here the sample spans roughly 250,000 clones, 87% being singletons. Sequencing was done on a sample of PBMCs or T cells enriched from blood (not recorded which). This sequence was found in a woman in her twenties or thirties with acute COVID-19. The chain recombines TRBV27 with TRBJ2-3; 9 bases map to TRBD2. The CDR3 region is CASRAALAGVTDTQYF. CDR3 in DNA: TGTGCCAGCAGGGCCGCTTTAGCGGGAGTAACAGATACGCAGTATTTT.